This TCR beta chain was obtained from a study of CD8 T cells in ankylosing spondylitis. Study outcomes and limitations: Ankylosing spondylitis blood appeared to be characterized by a TCR beta motif of 7 to 9 highly homologous variants. Matched ankylosing spondylitis synovial fluid reportedly contained a significantly enriched population of disease-linked clones. Certain motif variants had earlier been reported in reactive arthritis synovial fluid and blood.

TCRdb used MiXCR to reprocess the 5' RACE reads, holding one entry per CDR3 protein. The table has under 300,000 distinct CDR3 sequences, approximately 9% seen once; the top ten hold 6.5% to 7%. In germline, CDR1 is MNHNY, CDR2 SVGAGI (reference sequence). Trimming took off 0 bases at V and 7 bases at J, with 7 bases between the two ends. The CDR3 contains 13 residues. This clonotype came up many times. The antigen is unknown. Sequencing input: blood, either unsorted or a sorted T cell fraction (not recorded which). The receptor's source is a male donor with ankylosing spondylitis or in good health (not recorded which). The chain is built from TRBV6-6 and TRBJ2-1; D uncertain. CDR3 in amino acids: CASSYSPENEQFF. CDR3 coding DNA: TGTGCCAGCAGTTACTCGCCGGAGAATGAGCAGTTCTTC.